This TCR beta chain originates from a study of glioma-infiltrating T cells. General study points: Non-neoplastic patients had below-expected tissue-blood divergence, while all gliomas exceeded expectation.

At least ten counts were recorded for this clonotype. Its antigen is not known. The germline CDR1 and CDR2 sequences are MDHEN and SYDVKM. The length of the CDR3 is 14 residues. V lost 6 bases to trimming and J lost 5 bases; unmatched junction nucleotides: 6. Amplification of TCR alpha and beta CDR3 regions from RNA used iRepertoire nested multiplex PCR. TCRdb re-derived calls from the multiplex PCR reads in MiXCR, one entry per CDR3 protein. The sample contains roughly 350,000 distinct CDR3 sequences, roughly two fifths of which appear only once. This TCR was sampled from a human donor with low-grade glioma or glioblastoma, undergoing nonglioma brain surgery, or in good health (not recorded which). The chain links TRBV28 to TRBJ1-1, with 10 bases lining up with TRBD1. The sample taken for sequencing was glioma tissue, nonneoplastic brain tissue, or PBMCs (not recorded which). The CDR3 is CASRLTGGLTEAFF. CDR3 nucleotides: TGTGCCAGCAGGTTGACAGGGGGCTTGACTGAAGCTTTCTTT.